Each of the 11 T cell receptor beta chains below was sequenced from the same sample in a study of healthy donors' naive CD4 and CD8 T cells. A linear amplification protocol produced the TCR libraries from 500 ng of total RNA. TCRdb reprocessed the reads with MiXCR, giving one entry per CDR3 protein. The sample shows 150,000 to 200,000 distinct CDR3 sequences, about 70% of them seen only once. Source material: naive CD4+ and CD8+ T cells sorted from blood, pooled from several donors. The origin of the receptors is a pool of human donors in good health; the sample pools cells from several healthy donors.

This clonotype is a singleton in its sample. This rearrangement joins TRBV6-1 to TRBJ2-7; D may correspond to TRBD1 or TRBD2 (5 bases each). V shed 4 bases and J shed 6 bases, with 16 bases lying between them. The CDR3 is made up of 14 amino acids. Germline CDR1 reads MNHNS; CDR2 reads SASEGT. CDR3 coding DNA: TGTGCCAGCAGTGTCCGGGGCAAGGAATCCGAGCAGTACTTC. It yields the protein CASSVRGKESEQYF.

The chain has TRBV29-1 and TRBJ1-1; 9 bases are a match to TRBD1. The CDR3 runs to 14 residues. Germline lookup yields CDR1 SQVTM and CDR2 ANQGSEA. V trimming: 6 bases; J trimming: 0 bases; junction bases outside the gene matches: 5. In DNA, the CDR3 is TGCAGCGTAGGGACAGGGCCGATGAACACTGAAGCTTTCTTT. Protein product: CSVGTGPMNTEAFF.

The rearrangement uses TRBV5-1 and TRBJ2-1, with 9 positions matching TRBD1. Looked up from germline, CDR1 is SGHRS and CDR2 is YFSETQ. V trimming: 3 bases; J trimming: 7 bases; junction bases outside the gene matches: 5. This CDR3 spans 14 amino acids. DNA of the CDR3: TGCGCCAGCAGCTCTGGACAGGGGTGGAATGAGCAGTTCTTC. It codes for CASSSGQGWNEQFF. The full variable domain, completed using reference TRBV5-1 and TRBJ2-1, is KAGVTQTPRYLIKTRGQQVTLSCSPISGHRSVSWYQQTPGQGLQFLFEYFSETQRNKGNFPGRFSGRQFSNSRSEMNVSTLELGDSALYLCASSSGQGWNEQFFGPGTRLTVL.

The rearrangement uses TRBV12-3 or TRBV12-4 and TRBJ1-1; D not resolved. Trimming took 1 base from V and 4 from J, leaving 7 bases between them. This CDR3 has 13 residues. The CDR3 bases are TGTGCCAGCAGTTTAGAGGTGGTCACTGAAGCTTTCTTT. It is translated as CASSLEVVTEAFF.

The chain joins TRBV14 to TRBJ2-1, with 8 bases fitting TRBD1. Germline V gene lookup returns CDR1 SGHDN and CDR2 FVKESK. J lost 12 bases, V lost 0 bases, and 7 bases had no gene match. CDR3 size: 14 residues. As DNA, the CDR3 is TGTGCCAGCAGCCAAGAGTATGTGGGACAGGTGCAGTTCTTC. This gives the protein CASSQEYVGQVQFF.

The CDR3 sequence: CASSPHRTGLNTEAFF. DNA of the CDR3: TGTGCCAGTAGTCCCCACAGGACAGGGCTGAACACTGAAGCTTTCTTT. The gene calls are TRBV19 and TRBJ1-1, with 8 positions matching TRBD1. The germline V gene has CDR1 LNHDA and CDR2 SQIVND (reference sequence). With 5 bases clipped from V and 0 bases from J, the junction kept 8 bases outside the gene matches. CDR3 length equals 16 residues.

The J gene is TRBJ1-5, the V gene TRBV19; the D is unclear. The V and J ends lost 6 bases and 4 bases respectively, with 16 bases between them. In germline, CDR1 is LNHDA, CDR2 SQIVND (reference sequence). The CDR3 has 15 amino acids. The CDR3 protein is CASRLYLGLNQPQHF. DNA for the CDR3: TGTGCCAGTAGGCTTTACCTTGGACTGAATCAGCCCCAGCATTTT.

This clonotype appeared a single time. The genes are TRBV4-3 and TRBJ2-1; D possibly corresponds to TRBD2 (5 bases). CDR3 length equals 14 residues. V was cut by 0 bases and J by 4 bases, with 7 bases left in between. Germline CDR1 is LGHNA and CDR2 is YSLEER. This chain's CDR3 is CASSQDEGYNEQFF. In DNA, the CDR3 is TGCGCCAGCAGCCAAGATGAGGGTTACAATGAGCAGTTCTTC.

This sequence joins TRBV12-3 or TRBV12-4 and TRBJ2-2; D is undetermined. The CDR3 is made up of 15 amino acids. With 5 bases removed from V and 3 bases from J, the gap between germline ends came to 13 bases. CDR3 amino acids: CASSPPADYTGELFF. The CDR3 DNA reads as TGTGCCAGCAGTCCCCCGGCGGATTACACCGGGGAGCTGTTTTTT.

The chain employs TRBV27 and TRBJ1-6; D gene ambiguous. Germline CDR1 MNHEY, CDR2 SMNVEV (reference sequence). V lost 4 bases and J lost 0, with 10 bases in between. This CDR3 comprises 16 residues. The CDR3 is CASSWGSNSYNSPLHF. Written as DNA, the CDR3 is TGTGCCAGCAGTTGGGGATCAAACTCCTATAATTCACCCCTCCACTTT.

The chain recombines TRBV5-1 with TRBJ2-1; 9 positions agree with TRBD1. J was trimmed by 5 bases and V by 8 bases; bases with no gene match: 11. CDR1 is SGHRS, CDR2 YFSETQ, per germline. CDR3 length: 15 amino acids. In DNA, the CDR3 is TGCGCCAGTCAGACCGGGACAGGGATCGACAATGAGCAGTTCTTC. Protein: CASQTGTGIDNEQFF. The full variable domain, with the rest looked up from reference TRBV5-1 and TRBJ2-1, is KAGVTQTPRYLIKTRGQQVTLSCSPISGHRSVSWYQQTPGQGLQFLFEYFSETQRNKGNFPGRFSGRQFSNSRSEMNVSTLELGDSALYLCASQTGTGIDNEQFFGPGTRLTVL.